The text below deals with one T cell receptor (beta chain). The same CDR3 is also encoded by other DNA sequences in this sample. The data belong to a study of T cell changes during pregnancy in multiple sclerosis. The CDR3 has 14 amino acids. The ends were cut back, 0 bases at V and 1 base at J, with 8 bases in the middle. The germline V gene has CDR1 SGDLS and CDR2 YYNGEE. Sequencing used immunoSEQ multiplex PCR; TCRdb keeps in-frame clones, though not all of them. The sample includes 36,000 or so clones, approximately 91% of them seen just once. The chain joins TRBV9 to TRBJ2-7; D not certain. The sample consisted of CD8+ T cells from peripheral blood mononuclear cells, taken in the third trimester of pregnancy. The TCR sequence derives from a female donor with multiple sclerosis, enrolled in a pregnancy study. The CDR3 region is CASSVVPSSYEQYF. The CDR3 DNA follows: TGTGCCAGCAGCGTAGTGCCCAGTTCCTACGAGCAGTACTTC.